Given below is one T cell receptor (beta chain) in context. V dropped 4 bases and J dropped 6; count of bases not matched to a gene: 7. This CDR3 is built from 14 residues. Germline V lookup: CDR1 MDHEN, CDR2 SYDVKM. The source of the sample is a study of shared T cell receptors in the human thymus. Using immunoSEQ multiplex PCR, the repertoire was profiled, and TCRdb retains in-frame clones only, with some absent. Of roughly 560,000 clones listed, approximately 78% are singletons. These same records also appear under a second study, on human thymus T cells. According to that study: Thymic tissue was derived from resections collected during corrective heart surgery. Among thymic and blood repertoires, usage of V and J genes appeared biased.

The chain carries TRBV28 and TRBJ2-7; 9 bases map to TRBD2. This receptor was taken from a boy under two years old with a congenital heart defect. Sequencing was carried out using thymocytes. The CDR3 region has the DNA TGTGCCAGCAGTTACAAGCGGGAGGAGGTCGAGCAGTACTTC. Amino acid sequence: CASSYKREEVEQYF. The complete variable domain, with remaining parts taken from reference TRBV28 and TRBJ2-7, reads DVKVTQSSRYLVKRTGEKVFLECVQDMDHENMFWYRQDPGLGLRLIYFSYDVKMKEKGDIPEGYSVSREKKERFSLILESASTNQTSMYLCASSYKREEVEQYFGPGTRLTVT.